The 3 T cell receptor beta chains given below trace back to one sample, sequenced in a study of a mutant IDH1 vaccine in newly diagnosed glioma. Generated by immunoSEQ multiplex PCR, the TCRdb table keeps only in-frame clones and is missing some. The data show around 54,000 clones, around four fifths seen once. Antigens for these TCRs are unknown. Time point of the sample: week 47, end of study. Vaccination comprised doses that each held 300 ug of mutant IDH1 20-mer peptide, plus topical imiquimod. This specimen consisted of PBMCs, obtained from a glioma patient whose treatment included an IDH1 peptide vaccine. These TCRs come from a woman between 50 and 59 years old with glioma.

The chain couples TRBV11-3 to TRBJ1-1, with D uncertain. V lost 4 bases to trimming and J lost 3 bases, with 9 bases between them. CDR1 and CDR2 from the germline V gene are SGHNT and YENEEA. The CDR3 length is 13 residues. The CDR3 DNA follows: TGTGCCAGCAGCTGGACTTCGGACACTGAAGCTTTCTTT. Its protein product is CASSWTSDTEAFF.

V gene TRBV2 combines with J gene TRBJ2-3; perhaps TRBD2 as D (6 bases). From germline, CDR1 is SNHLY and CDR2 FYNNEI. V was shortened by 6 bases and J by 1 base, with 14 bases between the two germline ends. The length of the CDR3 is 15 residues. The CDR3 here is CASRFRGARTDTQYF. DNA for the CDR3: TGTGCCAGCAGATTTCGCGGGGCCCGCACAGATACGCAGTATTTT.

The chain carries TRBV30 and TRBJ2-1, with D possibly TRBD2 on 6 matching bases. The CDR3 loop spans 14 amino acids. Looked up from germline, CDR1 is GTSNPN and CDR2 is SVGIG (reference sequence). Deletions cut 7 bases from V and 7 bases from J, with 20 bases between. The DNA of the CDR3 is TGTGCCTACTCCCCAGGACTACCTTTAAATGAGCAGTTCTTC. Its translation is CAYSPGLPLNEQFF.